This T cell receptor (beta chain) was identified in a study of blood T cell repertoires in COVID-19. On the study more broadly: Some COVID-19 samples were acute and others convalescent; all came from the United States, Italy and Spain. T cells, B-cell-depleted T cells, or PBMCs provided the cDNA or gDNA that served as material.

The CDR3 totals 14 residues. Trimming took 3 bases from V and 0 from J, leaving 5 bases between them. Germline CDR1 and CDR2: KGHDR and SFDVKD. In the source study's methods: Reference gene primers were amplified, and this amplification served to estimate nucleated cell counts. Assay used: immunoSEQ multiplex PCR; TCRdb lists only in-frame clones, some missing. That table is the source of V, J and clone size, and D and trimming were worked out from the DNA. The sample has 310,000 or so clones; 88% are singletons. While infection was still active, Seattle patients were enrolled and then followed longitudinally.

This TCR came from a woman in her twenties or thirties with COVID-19, enrolled during active disease. What was sequenced was peripheral blood. This chain uses TRBV24-1 with TRBJ1-3; no reliable D call. The CDR3 DNA reads TGTGCCACCAGTGATCCCGGCTCTGGAAACACCATATATTTT. It specifies CATSDPGSGNTIYF.